This is a list of T cell receptor beta chains from one sample in a study of blood T cell repertoires in COVID-19. The repertoire was sequenced with immunoSEQ multiplex PCR; TCRdb's copy has only in-frame clones and lacks some. The table records some 150,000 clones, approximately 89% of them present only once. Specimen: peripheral blood. All receptors come from a human donor in a cohort sampled during active COVID-19. Both conserved end residues are part of each CDR3. The D gene is left open where the match is weak. Part of the rows lack a size; the others show once, few, many or a class for expanded clones.

V	D	size	J	DNA	CDR3
TRBV5-1	-	-	TRBJ2-3	TGCGCCAGCAGCAACAGGGCGGGGGGCACAGATACGCAGTATTTT	CASSNRAGGTDTQYF
TRBV5-1	-	-	TRBJ1-1	TGCGCCAGCAGCTTAGAGGACAAGATGAACACTGAAGCTTTCTTT	CASSLEDKMNTEAFF
TRBV12-3/TRBV12-4	-	-	TRBJ1-2	TGTGCCAGCAGTTCCCGTCGGGGCTACACCTTC	CASSSRRGYTF
TRBV28	TRBD1	-	TRBJ2-3	TGTGCCAGCAGGCCGACAGGGGAAGGCGATACGCAGTATTTT	CASRPTGEGDTQYF
TRBV29-1	TRBD1	-	TRBJ1-2	TGCAGCGTTGAAGATGGCGCCAGGGGGGATAACGGCTACACCTTC	CSVEDGARGDNGYTF
TRBV19	-	-	TRBJ1-1	TGTGCCAGTAGTATTCGGGGGTCTTTAACTGAAGCTTTCTTT	CASSIRGSLTEAFF
TRBV5-5	TRBD2	-	TRBJ2-3	TGTGCCAGCAGCCGGACTAGCGGGGGGGCAGATACGCAGTATTTT	CASSRTSGGADTQYF
TRBV2	TRBD1	-	TRBJ2-7	TGTGCCAGCAGTTACTTGGGACAGGCCGTCTACGAGCAGTACTTC	CASSYLGQAVYEQYF
TRBV4-1	TRBD1	-	TRBJ2-7	TGCGCCAGCAGCCAAGGCCCGGGACAGGGGGGGTCGGAGCAGTACTTC	CASSQGPGQGGSEQYF
TRBV9	-	-	TRBJ1-1	TGTGCCAGCAGCGAACAGCCCATGAACACTGAAGCTTTCTTT	CASSEQPMNTEAFF
TRBV12-3/TRBV12-4	-	-	TRBJ2-1	TGTGCCAGCAGTTCGTCGCTTTTGGGCGAGCAGTTCTTC	CASSSSLLGEQFF
TRBV18	-	-	TRBJ2-5	TGTGCCAGCTCCCCCGAAAGGGGCATTCGAGAGACCCAGTACTTC	CASSPERGIRETQYF
TRBV9	-	-	TRBJ2-3	TGTGCCAGCAGCGCCGTCTACGGGGCGGGGACGCAGTATTTT	CASSAVYGAGTQYF
TRBV10-3	TRBD1	-	TRBJ1-2	TGTGCCATCAGGGACAGGGAGGTCCTACCCACCTTC	CAIRDREVLPTF
TRBV5-1	TRBD1	-	TRBJ1-4	TGCGCCAGCAGCGCCGACAGGGTTGAAAAACTGTTTTTT	CASSADRVEKLFF
TRBV7-2	-	once	TRBJ2-3	TGTGCCAGCAGCCCCTCAGCGCTTGAAGATACGCAGTATTTT	CASSPSALEDTQYF
TRBV5-4	-	-	TRBJ2-5	TGTGCCAGCAGCCCTACTAGTCAAGAGACCCAGTACTTC	CASSPTSQETQYF
TRBV6-6	-	-	TRBJ2-1	TGTGCCAGCAGTTACTCGGCGGGGTACAATGAGCAGTTCTTC	CASSYSAGYNEQFF
TRBV11-3	-	-	TRBJ2-3	TGTGCCAGCAGCCCAAGGGCGGGCAAGGATACGCAGTATTTT	CASSPRAGKDTQYF
TRBV7-9	TRBD1	-	TRBJ1-1	TGTGCCAGCAGCTTTATAACAGGGGGCCTCACTGAAGCTTTCTTT	CASSFITGGLTEAFF
TRBV30	TRBD1	-	TRBJ1-2	TGTGCCTGGAGACAGGGGGTCGGCGGCTACACCTTC	CAWRQGVGGYTF
TRBV19	-	-	TRBJ2-1	TGTGCCAGTAGTATCACAGGGGGGGCCAATGAGCAGTTCTTC	CASSITGGANEQFF
TRBV29-1	TRBD1	-	TRBJ2-7	TGCAGCGTGCGAACCGGGACAGGGAGGAACGAGCAGTACTTC	CSVRTGTGRNEQYF
TRBV6-4	-	-	TRBJ2-2	TGTGCCAGCAGTTACGAGGGGGCGAACACCGGGGAGCTGTTTTTT	CASSYEGANTGELFF
TRBV6-1	-	few	TRBJ1-1	TGTGCCAGCAGTGAATTAGGGGAGAACACTGAAGCTTTCTTT	CASSELGENTEAFF
TRBV7-2	TRBD2	once	TRBJ2-1	TGTGCCAGCAGCTTAGTAGCGGGGGCTTCCAATGAGCAGTTCTTC	CASSLVAGASNEQFF
TRBV6-5	TRBD1	-	TRBJ2-7	TGTGCCAGCAGAAACCGACAGGGCGAATCCTACGAGCAGTACTTC	CASRNRQGESYEQYF
TRBV5-4	-	-	TRBJ2-3	TGTGCCAGCAGCTTGGACGGGGGGCTGGCAGATACGCAGTATTTT	CASSLDGGLADTQYF
TRBV20-1	-	-	TRBJ1-1	TGCAGTGGTAGGTGGCACACTGAAGCTTTCTTT	CSGRWHTEAFF
TRBV19	-	-	TRBJ1-2	TGTGCCAGTAGTAGGGCCCTTTTACCGGACTATGGCTACACCTTC	CASSRALLPDYGYTF
TRBV30	TRBD1	-	TRBJ1-4	TGTGCCTGGACCACCCGTAGGGGGCGAGGGGAAAAACTGTTTTTT	CAWTTRRGRGEKLFF
TRBV5-6	-	-	TRBJ2-6	TGTGCCAGCAGCCCTGGGGCCTCTGGGGCCAACGTCCTGACTTTC	CASSPGASGANVLTF
TRBV5-6	TRBD1	-	TRBJ1-2	TGTGCCAGCAGCTTGGACAGGGGACCCTATGGCTACACCTTC	CASSLDRGPYGYTF
TRBV21-1	-	-	TRBJ1-3	TGTGCCAGCAGCAAGGGGGGCTCTGGAAACACCATATATTTT	CASSKGGSGNTIYF
TRBV5-1	TRBD2	-	TRBJ2-7	TGCGCCAGCAGCTTGGGGGGACTAGCGGACTCCTACGAGCAGTACTTC	CASSLGGLADSYEQYF
TRBV5-4	TRBD2	-	TRBJ2-1	TGTGCCAGCAGCCTCCGGACTAGCGGGGATTACAATGAGCAGTTCTTC	CASSLRTSGDYNEQFF
TRBV7-8	TRBD1	-	TRBJ2-7	TGTGCCAGCAGCCCAACGCGGACAGGGGTCTACGAGCAGTACTTC	CASSPTRTGVYEQYF
TRBV6-1	TRBD1	-	TRBJ2-7	TGTGCCAGCAGTAAAGCCGGGACAGAAGTCTACGAGCAGTACTTC	CASSKAGTEVYEQYF
TRBV9	-	-	TRBJ1-1	TGTGCCAGCAGCGTAGGCAGGATGAACACTGAAGCTTTCTTT	CASSVGRMNTEAFF
TRBV11-3	-	few	TRBJ1-6	TGTGCCAGCAGCGCGTCACCCGCTAATAATTCACCCCTCCACTTT	CASSASPANNSPLHF
TRBV6-6	-	-	TRBJ2-7	TGTGCCAGCACAAAACTACACAACTACGAGCAGTACTTC	CASTKLHNYEQYF
TRBV27	-	-	TRBJ1-2	TGTGCCAGCAGTTGGAAGGGGACTGGGTATTATGGCTACACCTTC	CASSWKGTGYYGYTF
TRBV15	-	-	TRBJ2-1	TGTGCCACCATTCCCGACGAACAGGGATACAATGAGCAGTTCTTC	CATIPDEQGYNEQFF
TRBV5-8	-	-	TRBJ2-3	TGTGCCAGCAGCACCCTAAGGGGGGGATCCCTAGATACGCAGTATTTT	CASSTLRGGSLDTQYF
TRBV19	TRBD1	-	TRBJ1-1	TGTGCCAGTAGTATAGATCCGGACAGGGGGCGCACTGAAGCTTTCTTT	CASSIDPDRGRTEAFF
TRBV7-9	-	few	TRBJ2-2	TGTGCCAGCAGCTTCCTCGACATCGGCACCGGGGAGCTGTTTTTT	CASSFLDIGTGELFF
TRBV14	-	-	TRBJ1-1	TGTGCCAGCAGCCACCCGGGACAGAACACTGAAGCTTTCTTT	CASSHPGQNTEAFF
TRBV5-1	-	-	TRBJ1-2	TGCGCCAGCAGCTTAGCACCTAACTATGGCTACACCTTC	CASSLAPNYGYTF
TRBV6-2/TRBV6-3	TRBD1	-	TRBJ1-1	TGTGCCAGCAGTTACTTGGGGACAGGGAGCACTGAAGCTTTCTTT	CASSYLGTGSTEAFF
TRBV11-1	TRBD2	-	TRBJ2-3	TGTGCCAGCAGCTTAGGGGGGGGGAGCACAGATACGCAGTATTTT	CASSLGGGSTDTQYF
TRBV5-6	-	once	TRBJ1-2	TGTGCCAGCAGCCCGCCAAGCACAGCCTACTATGGCTACACCTTC	CASSPPSTAYYGYTF
TRBV7-8	TRBD2	-	TRBJ2-7	TGTGCCAGCAGCCAGGCCGGGGGGGCCTACGAGCAGTACTTC	CASSQAGGAYEQYF
TRBV28	-	-	TRBJ1-1	TGTGCCAGCAGTAATACAGGGTTCACTGAAGCTTTCTTT	CASSNTGFTEAFF
TRBV27	-	-	TRBJ1-2	TGTGCCAGCAAGGAGCCTAACTATGGCTACACCTTC	CASKEPNYGYTF
TRBV6-5	-	-	TRBJ2-1	TGTGCCGCGATTAGGGGGTCCTACAATGAGCAGTTCTTC	CAAIRGSYNEQFF
TRBV29-1	TRBD1	-	TRBJ2-1	TGCAGCGTTTCCCCCCCTGGGACAGGGGGTGATGAGCAGTTCTTC	CSVSPPGTGGDEQFF
TRBV9	-	medium-sized	TRBJ1-2	TGTGCCAGCAGCGCAGGCTACTATGGCTACACCTTC	CASSAGYYGYTF